Below, one T cell receptor beta chain is given with its context. The data belong to a study of blood T cell repertoires in COVID-19. Some clones are missing from TCRdb's copy, which holds only in-frame ones; the method was immunoSEQ multiplex PCR. Seen here are over 85,000 clones, over 70% observed once, and the top ten hold around a quarter. CDR3 length: 17 residues. After removal of 2 bases from V and 6 bases from J, the junction contained 9 bases not matched to a gene. Germline values: CDR1 SGDLS, CDR2 YYNGEE. The sample taken for sequencing was peripheral blood. V and J are TRBV9 and TRBJ2-3; TRBD2 matches at 13 bases. This receptor was identified in a man between 65 and 85 years old with acute or convalescent COVID-19. CDR3 in amino acids: CASSVGLAGAQRDTQYF. DNA of the CDR3: TGTGCCAGCAGCGTCGGACTAGCGGGAGCCCAAAGGGATACGCAGTATTTT.